A selection of T cell receptor beta chains follows, all from one sample in a study of blood T cell repertoires in COVID-19. Sequencing was performed with immunoSEQ multiplex PCR; in TCRdb, only in-frame clones are kept and a portion is missing. The sample includes some 260,000 clones, approximately 80% of them seen just once. Sequencing input: peripheral blood. These receptors originate from an elderly man with acute or convalescent COVID-19. The CDR3 runs from the conserved cysteine through the conserved F or W. The order of the fields is clone size, V gene, D gene, J gene, CDR3 length, CDR3 DNA, CDR3 protein. A D gene is named only where the DNA matches it firmly. Only part of the rows carry a size: once, few, many, or a class if the clone is expanded.

>-|TRBV4-1|TRBD1|TRBJ1-5|15
TGCGCCAGCAGCCAAGTACAGGGGAGCAATCAGCCCCAGCATTTT
CASSQVQGSNQPQHF
>-|TRBV6-5|TRBD1|TRBJ2-7|15
TGTGCCAGCAAAACAATTGGACAGGGACCCGGCGAGCAGTACTTC
CASKTIGQGPGEQYF
>-|TRBV7-6|TRBD1|TRBJ1-1|13
TGTGCCAGCAGCTCGCGACAGGGGCGAGAAGCTTTCTTT
CASSSRQGREAFF
>-|TRBV18|TRBD1|TRBJ1-3|17
TGTGCCAGCTCACCACCAGGAGGGACAGGGTTTGGAAACACCATATATTTT
CASSPPGGTGFGNTIYF
>-|TRBV5-4|TRBD1|TRBJ1-4|16
TGTGCCAGCAGCGCAGCAGGACAGGGTTTAGGCGAAAAACTGTTTTTT
CASSAAGQGLGEKLFF
>-|TRBV5-1|TRBD1|TRBJ2-2|16
TGCGCCAGCAGCTCCCAGAGACAGGGTAACACCGGGGAGCTGTTTTTT
CASSSQRQGNTGELFF
>few|TRBV20-1|-|TRBJ1-3|13
TGCAGTGCTAGTTACTTAACCGGAAACACCATATATTTT
CSASYLTGNTIYF
>-|TRBV5-1|-|TRBJ1-6|16
TGCGCCAGCAGCTTGCGGACACTAACTTCTAATTCACCCCTCCACTTT
CASSLRTLTSNSPLHF
>-|TRBV19|-|TRBJ2-7|14
TGTGCCAGTAGTCTCCGACAGGAGATCTACGAGCAGTACTTC
CASSLRQEIYEQYF
>-|TRBV7-2|TRBD1|TRBJ1-2|15
TGTGCCAGCAGCGCGACCGGGACAGGGGTCTATGGCTACACCTTC
CASSATGTGVYGYTF
>-|TRBV18|TRBD1|TRBJ1-6|18
TGTGCCAGCTCACCCCGGGCAGGGGGTGGTGTTGCGAATTCACCCCTCCACTTT
CASSPRAGGGVANSPLHF
>-|TRBV7-9|-|TRBJ1-4|15
TGTGCCAGCAGCTTATCCGAAGTAGTGAATGAAAAACTGTTTTTT
CASSLSEVVNEKLFF
>-|TRBV18|-|TRBJ2-5|16
TGTGCCAGCTCACCACAGTTAGGAGGGGACCAAGAGACCCAGTACTTC
CASSPQLGGDQETQYF
>-|TRBV11-3|-|TRBJ2-2|14
TGTGCCAGCAGCTTAGATGGGGCCACCGGGGAGCTGTTTTTT
CASSLDGATGELFF
>-|TRBV28|TRBD1|TRBJ2-7|13
TGTGCCAGCAGTCCGGACAGGGTGCGCGAGCAGTACTTC
CASSPDRVREQYF
>-|TRBV7-9|-|TRBJ1-2|14
TGTGCCAGCAGTTTCGACTCAGGGTTAGGTGGCTACACCTTC
CASSFDSGLGGYTF
>-|TRBV30|TRBD1|TRBJ1-5|13
TGTGCCTGGAGTTACAGGGGGGACCAGCCCCAGCATTTT
CAWSYRGDQPQHF
>-|TRBV18|TRBD2|TRBJ2-7|15
TGTGCCAGCTCACCGGGACTAAGAAGCTCCTACGAGCAGTACTTC
CASSPGLRSSYEQYF
>-|TRBV5-5|-|TRBJ1-1|13
TGTGCCAGCAGCAGGGAGAGGAACACTGAAGCTTTCTTT
CASSRERNTEAFF
>-|TRBV6-5|-|TRBJ1-4|13
TGTGCCAGCAGTTACCAGGGTGAAGAAAAACTGTTTTTT
CASSYQGEEKLFF
>-|TRBV30|-|TRBJ2-2|12
TGTGGCGCGGGGCAAGCCACCGGGGAGCTGTTTTTT
CGAGQATGELFF
>-|TRBV5-1|-|TRBJ1-1|13
TGCGCCAGCAGCTTCAGGGTAGGCACTGAAGCTTTCTTT
CASSFRVGTEAFF
>-|TRBV7-3|TRBD2|TRBJ2-1|15
TGTGCCAGCAGCTCAGGGAGCGGGAGTCACAATGAGCAGTTCTTC
CASSSGSGSHNEQFF
>-|TRBV3-1/TRBV3-2|-|TRBJ2-7|13
TGTGCCAGCAGCTTAGACAGAGCCTACGAGCAGTACTTC
CASSLDRAYEQYF
>-|TRBV2|TRBD2|TRBJ2-7|14
TGTGCCAGTCTGTCTAGCGGCCTCTCCTACGAGCAGTACTTC
CASLSSGLSYEQYF
>-|TRBV19|-|TRBJ2-6|15
TGTGCCAGTAAGAGAGGCTCCTCTGGGGCCAACGTCCTGACTTTC
CASKRGSSGANVLTF
>-|TRBV29-1|TRBD2|TRBJ2-1|16
TGCAGCGCCAACCGACTAGCGGGAGCTTCCTACAATGAGCAGTTCTTC
CSANRLAGASYNEQFF
>-|TRBV3-1/TRBV3-2|-|TRBJ1-2|19
TGTGCCAGCAGCCAAGATTTGGTGGCTCAGGGGCAAGCTAACTATGGCTACACCTTC
CASSQDLVAQGQANYGYTF
>-|TRBV24-1|-|TRBJ1-5|13
TGTGCCACCAGTTTAAAAGCGGCGCAGCCCCAGCATTTT
CATSLKAAQPQHF
>few|TRBV27|-|TRBJ2-1|15
TGTGCCAGCAGTTTTCCAGGGTTGGGGTACAATGAGCAGTTCTTC
CASSFPGLGYNEQFF
>-|TRBV5-1|-|TRBJ2-5|15
TGCGCCAGCAGCCGCGGGGACCCAGGGAGGGAGACCCAGTACTTC
CASSRGDPGRETQYF
>-|TRBV7-3|TRBD2|TRBJ2-1|15
TGTGCCAGCAGCCTGGGACTAGCGGGGAACAATGAGCAGTTCTTC
CASSLGLAGNNEQFF
>-|TRBV2|TRBD1|TRBJ1-5|14
TGTGCCAGCGTGGGACAGGGGGACTTTCAGCCCCAGCATTTT
CASVGQGDFQPQHF
>-|TRBV29-1|-|TRBJ1-1|13
TGCAGCGTTGAAAGGGGAGGCGGCACTGAAGCTTTCTTT
CSVERGGGTEAFF
>-|TRBV7-6|-|TRBJ2-5|12
TGTGCCAGCAGCTTTTCGAGGGAGACCCAGTACTTC
CASSFSRETQYF
>-|TRBV2|TRBD2|TRBJ2-3|16
TGTGCCAGCAGGCTGGGGGCGGGAGGCCTCACAGATACGCAGTATTTT
CASRLGAGGLTDTQYF
>-|TRBV5-1|-|TRBJ1-5|13
TGCGCCAGCAGCAAGGGGCCAGGGCAGCCCCAGCATTTT
CASSKGPGQPQHF
>medium-sized|TRBV6-4|-|TRBJ2-2|13
TGTGCCAGCAGCGCAACAGACACCGGGGAGCTGTTTTTT
CASSATDTGELFF
>-|TRBV5-1|TRBD2|TRBJ2-5|15
TGCGCCAGCAGCTTGCTAGCGGGAGGATTGGAGACCCAGTACTTC
CASSLLAGGLETQYF
>-|TRBV7-2|-|TRBJ2-7|18
TGTGCCAGCAGCTTAGGTGGGTGGAGGGGGCCGATCTCCTACGAGCAGTACTTC
CASSLGGWRGPISYEQYF
>-|TRBV24-1|-|TRBJ2-5|17
TGTGCCACCAGTGATTCCTTGGGCAGCAGGGGACAAGAGACCCAGTACTTC
CATSDSLGSRGQETQYF
>-|TRBV19|TRBD1|TRBJ1-2|15
TGTGCCAGTAGTATCACCGGGACAGGCCTATATGGCTACACCTTC
CASSITGTGLYGYTF
>-|TRBV6-5|TRBD2|TRBJ2-1|14
TGTGCCAGCATCACGGGAGGGCCTGACAATGAGCAGTTCTTC
CASITGGPDNEQFF
>-|TRBV28|-|TRBJ2-2|16
TGTGCCAGCAGTTTAGTTGCGGGGAGTATGGCCGGGGAGCTGTTTTTT
CASSLVAGSMAGELFF
>-|TRBV18|-|TRBJ1-3|14
TGTGCCAGCTCACCCTCAGACTCTGGAAACACCATATATTTT
CASSPSDSGNTIYF
>-|TRBV3-1/TRBV3-2|TRBD1|TRBJ2-3|11
TGTGCCAGCAGTCTTGCAGGGGGTCTGTATTTT
CASSLAGGLYF
>-|TRBV7-9|-|TRBJ1-4|18
TGTGCCAGCAGCTCTGGTCAGGTGCTACGTGCAACTAATGAAAAACTGTTTTTT
CASSSGQVLRATNEKLFF
>-|TRBV5-1|-|TRBJ1-4|16
TGCGCCAGCAGCGGAGAAGGTCTTTCTCATAATGAAAAACTGTTTTTT
CASSGEGLSHNEKLFF
>-|TRBV27|TRBD2|TRBJ2-7|14
TGTGCCAGCAGTTTGGTGGCAGGCGGGGGCGAGCAGTACTTC
CASSLVAGGGEQYF
>-|TRBV28|-|TRBJ1-1|14
TGTGCCAGCAGCCAGGGTTTGTGGGTCACAGAAGCTTTCTTT
CASSQGLWVTEAFF
>few|TRBV20-1|-|TRBJ2-7|10
TGCAGTGCTCAAAACTACGAGCAGTACTTC
CSAQNYEQYF
>-|TRBV6-6|TRBD1|TRBJ1-2|16
TGTGCCAGCAGTCTTATTTTTACCGGGACAGAACACGGCTACACCTTC
CASSLIFTGTEHGYTF
>-|TRBV27|TRBD1|TRBJ1-5|15
TGTGCCAGCAGTTTTTACAGGGGGCGTGATCAGCCCCAGCATTTT
CASSFYRGRDQPQHF